The text below deals with one T cell receptor (beta chain). Antigen: not known. The treatment is: roughly nine-day PBMC culture with coronavirus spike peptide pools or control peptides (ViraFEST assay). On day 3 and again on day 7, fresh IL-2 medium was used to replace half the medium. The data belong to a study of vaccination and CD4 T cells after COVID-19. For the study at large: Investigators drew the post-COVID samples a median around 93 days after diagnosis, with a range of 35 to 161. Following dose two, a median approximately 75 days (range 14 to 241) passed before post-vaccine samples were taken.

Germline V gene data show CDR1 as DFQATT and CDR2 as SNEGSKA (reference sequence). The V and J ends lost 3 bases and 3 bases respectively, with 17 bases between them. The CDR3 length is 15 residues. Sequence data for DNA of cultured CD4+ T cells were generated by the Oncomine TCR Beta short-read assay. Investigators isolated genomic DNA from cultured CD4+ T cells. TCRdb fed the PCR reads into MiXCR, producing one record per CDR3 protein. The table shows fewer than 10,000 distinct CDR3 sequences, with over 50% occurring only once. The sequences come from cultured CD4+ T cells from blood, collected after SARS-CoV-2 vaccination. The chain has TRBV20-1 and TRBJ1-1; D is possibly TRBD1 (6 bases). This receptor was taken from a human donor with COVID-19. CDR3 region: CSASPPQGWDTEAFF. The CDR3, as DNA: TGCAGTGCTAGCCCCCCACAGGGTTGGGACACTGAAGCTTTCTTT.